Following are 25 T cell receptor beta chains from one sample sequenced in a study of blood T cells in healthy people across ages. The second PCR ran roughly 7 to 12 cycles with a sample-barcoded 5' primer and J-beta primers. TCRdb re-called the 5' RACE reads through MiXCR, storing one row per CDR3 protein. Of about 1.7 million distinct CDR3 sequences listed, 28% are singletons. Sequences were obtained from blood. The receptors derive from a woman in her 30s in good health.

V gene TRBV29-1 combines with J gene TRBJ1-1; unclear D gene. The V and J ends lost 3 bases and 5 bases respectively, with 13 bases between them. Germline V lookup: CDR1 SQVTM, CDR2 ANQGSEA. The CDR3 loop spans 13 amino acids. CDR3 sequence reads: CSVEVGLVTEAFF. As DNA, the CDR3 is TGCAGCGTTGAGGTCGGATTGGTTACTGAAGCTTTCTTT.

The count of this clonotype is one. A junction end diverges from the germline sequence, so it may reflect a read error. The gene calls are TRBV7-9 and TRBJ2-7, with 10 bases aligning to TRBD1. The germline V gene encodes CDR1 SEHNR and CDR2 FQNEAQ (reference sequence). CDR3 size: 15 residues. CDR3: CTSSHPGQGTYEQYF. The CDR3 region has the DNA TGTACCAGCAGCCATCCGGGACAGGGGACCTACGAGCAGTACTTC.

The V call is TRBV7-2, the J call TRBJ2-3; D is unclear. This CDR3 spans 14 amino acids. V dropped 7 bases and J dropped 4 bases, with 15 bases sitting between them. From germline, CDR1 is SGHTA and CDR2 FQGNSA. CDR3 region: CASITYHGADTQYF. The CDR3 nucleotides read TGTGCCAGCATCACTTATCATGGGGCAGATACGCAGTATTTT. Full variable domain (missing parts from reference TRBV7-2 and TRBJ2-3): GAGVSQSPSNKVTEKGKDVELRCDPISGHTALYWYRQSLGQGLEFLIYFQGNSAPDKSGLPSDRFSAERTGGSVSTLTIQRTQQEDSAVYLCASITYHGADTQYFGPGTRLTVL.

This clonotype was picked up many times. J is TRBJ2-5 and V is TRBV5-6; 8 bases are a match to TRBD2. The CDR3 sequence is 13 residues long. After removal of 2 bases from V and 5 bases from J, the junction contained 2 bases not matched to a gene. The germline V gene has CDR1 SGHDT and CDR2 YYEEEE. The CDR3 sequence: CASSFSGMETQYF. CDR3 bases: TGTGCCAGCAGCTTTAGCGGGATGGAGACCCAGTACTTC.

The V and J genes are TRBV25-1 and TRBJ2-1; 10 nucleotides line up with TRBD2. Germline values: CDR1 MGHDK, CDR2 SYGVNS. The CDR3 spans 13 residues. The junction had 4 bases not matched to a gene; V was cut back by 4 bases and J by 10 bases. The CDR3: CASSASGSREQFF. CDR3 nucleotides: TGTGCCAGCAGTGCTAGCGGGAGCAGGGAGCAGTTCTTC. The full variable domain, completed using reference TRBV25-1 and TRBJ2-1, is EADIYQTPRYLVIGTGKKITLECSQTMGHDKMYWYQQDPGMELHLIHYSYGVNSTEKGDLSSESTVSRIRTEHFPLTLESARPSHTSQYLCASSASGSREQFFGPGTRLTVL.

This clonotype was counted a few times. The junction departs from germline at one end; a sequencing error may be responsible. This chain uses TRBV6-2 or TRBV6-3 with TRBJ2-2, with D unresolved. Germline V lookup: CDR1 MNHEY, CDR2 SVGEGT. The CDR3 is 15 residues long. CDR3: CASSYLETKTGELFF. In nucleotides, the CDR3 is TGTGCCAGCAGTTACCTGGAGACGAAAACCGGGGAGCTGTTTTTT.

The chain combines TRBV7-3 with TRBJ1-2; perhaps TRBD1 as D (5 bases). Germline V gene lookup returns CDR1 SGHTA and CDR2 FQGTGA. The germline V and J ends were trimmed by 6 bases and 3 bases, with 20 bases remaining between them. This CDR3 is 16 amino acids long. CDR3 region: CASRKRQSLNYYGYTF. The CDR3 DNA sequence: TGTGCCAGCAGAAAAAGACAGTCCCTTAACTACTATGGCTACACCTTC. Variable domain in full (rest from reference TRBV7-3 and TRBJ1-2): GAGVSQTPSNKVTEKGKYVELRCDPISGHTALYWYRQSLGQGPEFLIYFQGTGAADDSGLPNDRFFAVRPEGSVSTLKIQRTERGDSAVYLCASRKRQSLNYYGYTFGSGTRLTVV.

V and J are TRBV27 and TRBJ2-7; 11 nucleotides line up with TRBD2. Germline CDR1 reads MNHEY; CDR2 reads SMNVEV (reference sequence). Trimming removed 10 bases from V and 5 bases from J; junction bases left unmatched: 7. CDR3 length equals 13 residues. The CDR3 region has the DNA TGTGCCACCGCGACTAGCGGGGAGCACGAGCAGTACTTC. This translates into CATATSGEHEQYF.

This chain links TRBV7-8 with TRBJ1-5, with a tentative D call TRBD1 (5 bases). Trimming took 1 base from V and 3 from J, leaving 10 bases between them. The V gene's germline CDR1 is SGHVS and CDR2 FQNEAQ. The CDR3 covers 15 residues. CDR3 amino acids: CASSLEAGYNQPQHF. CDR3 nucleotides: TGTGCCAGCAGCTTAGAGGCAGGGTACAATCAGCCCCAGCATTTT.

The chain's CDR3 is CASSEARWTGHGYTF. CDR3 DNA: TGTGCCAGCAGTGAAGCGCGGTGGACAGGGCACGGCTACACCTTC. This chain connects TRBV6-1 to TRBJ1-2; TRBD1 aligns across 8 bases. Germline CDR1 reads MNHNS; CDR2 reads SASEGT. The length of the CDR3 is 15 residues. Trimming cost V 0 bases and J 8 bases; bases outside gene matches: 8.

This chain uses TRBV5-1 with TRBJ2-3, with a possible D match to TRBD2 (6 bases). CDR1 SGHRS and CDR2 YFSETQ come from the germline V gene. Trimming pared 0 bases from V and 2 bases from J, leaving 13 bases between. This CDR3 has 16 amino acids. In DNA, the CDR3 is TGCGCCAGCAGCTTGGGGGCGGGGACTTTCACAGATACGCAGTATTTT. It yields the protein CASSLGAGTFTDTQYF.

The genes are TRBV12-3 or TRBV12-4 and TRBJ1-5, with 8 bases matching TRBD1. The CDR3 totals 14 residues. Trimming at V came to 5 bases and at J to 5 bases, leaving 5 bases not matched to a gene. CDR3 loop: CASSSRGRDQPQHF. CDR3 sequence (DNA): TGTGCCAGCAGTAGCAGGGGGCGCGATCAGCCCCAGCATTTT.

The chain is built from TRBV20-1 and TRBJ2-3; 8 bases are shared with TRBD2. V lost 4 bases and J lost 2; bases outside the gene matches: 11. The germline gives CDR1 DFQATT, CDR2 SNEGSKA (reference sequence). There are 16 residues in the CDR3. This chain's CDR3 is CSATGGLASNTDTQYF. Written as DNA, the CDR3 is TGCAGTGCTACCGGAGGACTAGCAAGTAACACAGATACGCAGTATTTT.

Comment on this clonotype: A junction end diverges from the germline sequence, so it may reflect a read error. The chain joins TRBV20-1 to TRBJ2-5; 7 nucleotides line up with TRBD2. This CDR3 has 15 amino acids. The germline CDR1 and CDR2 sequences are DFQATT and SNEGSKA (reference sequence). In DNA, the CDR3 is TGCAGTACTAGAGGCAATCTAGCGGTACAAGAGACCCAGTACTTC. Protein sequence: CSTRGNLAVQETQYF.

This clonotype was counted a few times. The chain recombines TRBV10-3 with TRBJ1-1; 7 nucleotides match TRBD1. The CDR3 sequence is 12 residues long. V trimming: 8 bases; J trimming: 5 bases; junction bases outside the gene matches: 5. CDR1 is ENHRY and CDR2 is SYGVKD in the germline V gene. DNA for the CDR3: TGTGCCATCTCAGGGGGAGGAACTGAAGCTTTCTTT. As protein: CAISGGGTEAFF.

This clonotype was seen a handful of times. The chain employs TRBV29-1 and TRBJ2-7, with TRBD1 matching over 9 bases. With 6 bases clipped from V and 2 bases from J, the junction kept 5 bases outside the gene matches. CDR3 length: 13 residues. Germline V lookup: CDR1 SQVTM, CDR2 ANQGSEA. CDR3 sequence: CSVAQGAPYEQYF. DNA for the CDR3: TGCAGCGTAGCACAGGGGGCCCCCTACGAGCAGTACTTC.

This clonotype was counted ten times or more. This chain uses TRBV4-1 with TRBJ2-1; D ambiguous. Deletions cut 4 bases from V and 2 bases from J, with 9 bases between. The V gene's germline CDR1 is MGHRA and CDR2 YSYEKL. The CDR3 runs to 14 residues. CDR3 loop: CASSRLGTYNEQFF. The CDR3 DNA follows: TGCGCCAGCAGCCGGTTAGGAACCTACAATGAGCAGTTCTTC.

This clonotype was seen many times. The chain joins TRBV10-3 to TRBJ1-2; D unclear. V was cut by 0 bases and J by 4 bases, with 9 bases left in between. The CDR3 sequence is 14 residues long. Germline V gene sequence: CDR1 ENHRY, CDR2 SYGVKD. The chain's CDR3 is CAISESPAAYGYTF. The CDR3 coding sequence is TGTGCCATCAGTGAGTCTCCAGCCGCCTATGGCTACACCTTC.

The chain uses TRBV6-2 or TRBV6-3 and TRBJ2-4, with TRBD1 matching 8 bases. Germline assignment: CDR1 MNHEY and CDR2 SVGEGT. The length of the CDR3 is 16 residues. The V segment lost 4 bases and the J segment 4 bases; nucleotides outside the gene matches: 9. The CDR3 DNA reads TGTGCCAGCAGTTCCCGGTATGGACAGGGAAAAAACATTCAGTACTTC. The encoded protein is CASSSRYGQGKNIQYF.

The chain has TRBV20-1 and TRBJ2-4; 8 bases align to TRBD2. With 3 bases clipped from V and 13 bases from J, the junction kept 11 bases outside the gene matches. In germline, CDR1 is DFQATT, CDR2 SNEGSKA (reference sequence). CDR3 length equals 13 residues. CDR3 nucleotides: TGCAGTGCTAGTTCGGGGGGGCCGGGTGAGCAGTACTTC. Translation: CSASSGGPGEQYF.

This clonotype was detected many times. The chain has TRBV7-2 and TRBJ2-7; D might be TRBD1 (6 bases). With 4 bases removed from V and 0 bases from J, the gap between germline ends came to 13 bases. CDR3 length: 15 amino acids. Germline-derived CDR1 and CDR2 are SGHTA and FQGNSA. CDR3 sequence: CASSSLGDTSYEQYF. Here the CDR3 DNA reads TGTGCCAGCAGCTCACTGGGGGACACCTCCTACGAGCAGTACTTC.

This clonotype came up many times. The CDR3 protein is CASRLGGRATQYF. For the CDR3, the DNA is TGTGCCAGCCGACTAGGGGGTCGGGCGACCCAGTACTTC. The chain uses TRBV6-5 and TRBJ2-5; D may correspond to TRBD1 or TRBD2 (6 bases each). This CDR3 spans 13 amino acids. V was cut by 8 bases and J by 7 bases, with 17 bases left in between. Per the germline V gene, CDR1 is MNHEY and CDR2 is SVGAGI.

The rearrangement uses TRBV6-2 or TRBV6-3 and TRBJ2-5, with D unclear. CDR3 length: 10 amino acids. Germline V gene lookup returns CDR1 MNHEY and CDR2 SVGEGT. Trimming took 10 bases from V and 11 from J, leaving 14 bases between them. The CDR3 loop is CATRDYEQYF. The CDR3 DNA is TGTGCCACCCGCGATTATGAGCAGTACTTC.

Remarks on this clonotype: Mismatch with germline at one junction end may stem from a read error. V gene TRBV11-1 combines with J gene TRBJ1-2; 8 nucleotides align to TRBD1. Germline CDR1 is SGHAT and CDR2 is FQDESV (reference sequence). The length of the CDR3 is 16 residues. CDR3 in DNA: TGTGCCAGCAACTTAGCCAGGGGGCGCTGGGTCGGTGGCTACACCTTC. The encoded protein is CASNLARGRWVGGYTF.

Only one count was recorded for this clonotype. This chain joins TRBV5-1 and TRBJ2-2; 9 bases align to TRBD2. From germline, CDR1 is SGHRS and CDR2 YFSETQ. Trimming took 5 bases from V and 3 from J; bases not matched to a gene: 5. The CDR3 is made up of 15 amino acids. CDR3 region: CASRTAGGDTGELFF. DNA of the CDR3: TGCGCCAGCAGAACGGCGGGAGGGGACACCGGGGAGCTGTTTTTT.